The next 13 T cell receptor beta chains were all read from a single sample in a study of blood T cell repertoires in COVID-19. Profiled with immunoSEQ multiplex PCR; TCRdb holds only in-frame clones, not every one. The sample carries over 70,000 clones, approximately 80% recorded once. The sequenced sample consisted of peripheral blood. Every receptor here comes from an elderly woman with acute or convalescent COVID-19.

The chain has TRBV5-1 and TRBJ1-2; D call uncertain. Deletions cut 0 bases from V and 6 bases from J, with 15 bases between. Germline CDR1 is SGHRS and CDR2 is YFSETQ. CDR3 length: 15 residues. CDR3 in DNA: TGCGCCAGCAGCTTGGTGGTCCTTTCCGCGGATGGCTACACCTTC. Translating it yields CASSLVVLSADGYTF.

In its sample, this clone was seen once. The V call is TRBV3-1 (or the pseudogene TRBV3-2), the J call TRBJ1-2; no definite D call. The CDR3 contains 11 residues. Germline V gene sequence: CDR1 LGHDT, CDR2 YNNKEL (reference sequence). Trimming took 0 bases from V and 9 from J, leaving 5 bases between them. The CDR3 coding sequence is TGTGCCAGCAGCCAAGATATTAGCTACACCTTC. It encodes CASSQDISYTF.

The chain joins TRBV18 to TRBJ2-5; D gene uncertain. Looked up from germline, CDR1 is KGHSH and CDR2 is LQKENI. The CDR3 is 12 residues long. With 3 bases removed from V and 7 bases from J, the gap between germline ends came to 9 bases. The DNA of the CDR3 is TGTGCCAGCTCACCTTTACCGGGGACCCAGTACTTC. Translating gives CASSPLPGTQYF. The variable domain in full, with the rest retrieved from reference TRBV18 and TRBJ2-5, is NAGVMQNPRHLVRRRGQEARLRCSPMKGHSHVYWYRQLPEEGLKFMVYLQKENIIDESGMPKERFSAEFPKEGPSILRIQQVVRGDSAAYFCASSPLPGTQYFGPGTRLLVL.

The genes are TRBV27 and TRBJ2-1; D might be TRBD1 (6 bases). The V gene's germline CDR1 is MNHEY and CDR2 SMNVEV (reference sequence). CDR3 size: 14 residues. V lost 7 bases, J lost 4 bases, and 14 bases lay in between. In DNA, the CDR3 is TGTGCCAGCATGCCGGTCGACAGGTACAATGAGCAGTTCTTC. Its translation: CASMPVDRYNEQFF.

This clone has more than one count but fewer than ten. V and J are TRBV7-3 and TRBJ2-7; 7 positions agree with TRBD1. The CDR3 totals 17 residues. Germline values: CDR1 SGHTA, CDR2 FQGTGA. The junction had 18 bases not matched to a gene; V was cut back by 3 bases and J by 7 bases. DNA of the CDR3: TGTGCCAGCAGCTTTGGGAGACAGGGCATCCCTCAAAGAGAGCAGTACTTC. Translating it yields CASSFGRQGIPQREQYF.

The chain employs TRBV7-7 and TRBJ2-5, with TRBD2 matching 8 bases. V dropped 5 bases and J dropped 5; count of bases not matched to a gene: 7. The CDR3 totals 14 residues. Per the germline V gene, CDR1 is SSHAT and CDR2 is FNYEAQ (reference sequence). The CDR3 reads CASSPTGGGETQYF. The CDR3 region has the DNA TGTGCCAGCAGCCCGACCGGGGGGGGTGAGACCCAGTACTTC.

V gene TRBV19 combines with J gene TRBJ1-2; 8 bases are a match to TRBD1. The CDR3 has 15 residues. Germline V gene sequence: CDR1 LNHDA, CDR2 SQIVND (reference sequence). Germline trimming cut 1 base from V and 6 bases from J; bases unmatched to any gene: 7. The CDR3: CASSIVWTGLHGYTF. The CDR3 DNA follows: TGTGCCAGTAGTATAGTGTGGACAGGGCTCCATGGCTACACCTTC.

V and J are TRBV5-4 and TRBJ2-2, with a weak D call TRBD2 (6 bases). The V and J ends lost 4 bases and 4 bases respectively, with 8 bases between them. The CDR3 extends over 13 amino acids. Germline-derived CDR1 and CDR2 are SGHNT and YYREEE (reference sequence). CDR3 sequence (DNA): TGTGCCAGCAGCCCGGGAGTCACCGGGGAGCTGTTTTTT. Amino acid sequence: CASSPGVTGELFF.

This chain connects TRBV20-1 to TRBJ2-7, with D uncertain. Germline CDR1 reads DFQATT; CDR2 reads SNEGSKA (reference sequence). Trimming took off 3 bases at V and 0 bases at J, with 9 bases between the two ends. The CDR3 runs to 13 residues. The CDR3 DNA sequence: TGCAGTGCTAGTCAGTCCACCTCCTACGAGCAGTACTTC. This translates into CSASQSTSYEQYF.

Only a few counts were recorded for this clone. The chain uses TRBV2 and TRBJ1-1; TRBD1 matches 9 bases. V lost 7 bases and J lost 1; bases outside the gene matches: 1. This CDR3 has 13 residues. Germline V lookup: CDR1 SNHLY, CDR2 FYNNEI. CDR3 sequence reads: CASTGQGNTEAFF. The CDR3 region has the DNA TGTGCCAGCACGGGACAGGGGAACACTGAAGCTTTCTTT. Drawing the rest from reference TRBV2 and TRBJ1-1, the complete variable domain is EPEVTQTPSHQVTQMGQEVILRCVPISNHLYFYWYRQILGQKVEFLVSFYNNEISEKSEIFDDQFSVERPDGSNFTLKIRSTKLEDSAMYFCASTGQGNTEAFFGQGTRLTVV.

The gene calls are TRBV27 and TRBJ2-2; 7 bases are a match to TRBD1. Unmatched junction bases numbered 6, after V lost 4 bases and J lost 4 bases. Germline lookup yields CDR1 MNHEY and CDR2 SMNVEV (reference sequence). This CDR3 has 15 amino acids. Here the CDR3 reads CASSSRGQTTGELFF. Here the CDR3 DNA reads TGTGCCAGCAGTTCGAGGGGGCAGACCACCGGGGAGCTGTTTTTT.

This clone was counted a single time. This chain uses TRBV29-1 with TRBJ2-5; TRBD1 is a possible D gene (6 bases). The CDR3 contains 14 residues. CDR1 and CDR2 (germline): SQVTM, ANQGSEA. V dropped 0 bases and J dropped 3 bases, with 11 bases sitting between them. The CDR3 here is CSVEDINREETQYF. In nucleotides, the CDR3 is TGCAGCGTTGAAGATATAAACAGGGAAGAGACCCAGTACTTC.

This clone was picked up one time. This chain uses TRBV18 with TRBJ2-2; 10 bases agree with TRBD2. The length of the CDR3 is 17 residues. Per germline, CDR1 KGHSH and CDR2 LQKENI. V was pared by 3 bases and J by 0 bases, with 4 bases of the junction left unmatched. CDR3 sequence reads: CASSPRLAGANTGELFF. In DNA form, the CDR3 reads TGTGCCAGCTCACCTCGGCTAGCGGGAGCGAACACCGGGGAGCTGTTTTTT.